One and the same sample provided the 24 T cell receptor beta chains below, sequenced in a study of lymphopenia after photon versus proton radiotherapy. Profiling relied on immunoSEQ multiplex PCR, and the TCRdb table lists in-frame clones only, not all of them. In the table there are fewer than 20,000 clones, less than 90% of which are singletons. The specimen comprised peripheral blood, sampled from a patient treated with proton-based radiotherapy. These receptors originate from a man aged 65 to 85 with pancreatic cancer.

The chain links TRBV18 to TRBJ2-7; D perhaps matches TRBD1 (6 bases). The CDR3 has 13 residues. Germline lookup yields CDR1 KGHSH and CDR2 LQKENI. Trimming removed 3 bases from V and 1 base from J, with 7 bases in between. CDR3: CASSPGTSYEQYF. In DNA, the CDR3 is TGTGCCAGCTCACCGGGGACATCCTACGAGCAGTACTTC.

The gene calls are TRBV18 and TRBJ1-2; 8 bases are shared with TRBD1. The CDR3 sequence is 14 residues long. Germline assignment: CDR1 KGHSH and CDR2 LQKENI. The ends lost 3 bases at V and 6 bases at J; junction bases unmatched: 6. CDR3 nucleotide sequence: TGTGCCAGCTCACCCCTTGACAGGGGAGATGGCTACACCTTC. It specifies CASSPLDRGDGYTF.

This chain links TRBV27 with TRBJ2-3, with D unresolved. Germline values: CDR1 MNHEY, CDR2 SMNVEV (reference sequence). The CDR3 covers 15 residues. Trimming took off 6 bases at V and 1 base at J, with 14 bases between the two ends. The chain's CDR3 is CASSSKALGTDTQYF. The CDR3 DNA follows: TGTGCCAGCAGCTCAAAAGCCTTGGGCACAGATACGCAGTATTTT.

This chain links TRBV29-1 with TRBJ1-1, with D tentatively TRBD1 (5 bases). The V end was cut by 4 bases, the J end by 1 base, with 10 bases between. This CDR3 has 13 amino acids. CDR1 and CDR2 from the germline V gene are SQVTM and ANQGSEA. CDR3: CSVGSGGNTEAFF. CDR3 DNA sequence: TGCAGCGTTGGGTCCGGGGGGAACACTGAAGCTTTCTTT.

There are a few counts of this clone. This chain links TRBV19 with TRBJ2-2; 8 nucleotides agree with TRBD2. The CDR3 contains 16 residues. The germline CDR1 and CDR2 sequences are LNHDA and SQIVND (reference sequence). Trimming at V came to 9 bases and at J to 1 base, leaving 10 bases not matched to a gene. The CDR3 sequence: CASTITGGGNTGELFF. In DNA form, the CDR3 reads TGTGCCAGCACTATAACGGGAGGGGGGAACACCGGGGAGCTGTTTTTT.

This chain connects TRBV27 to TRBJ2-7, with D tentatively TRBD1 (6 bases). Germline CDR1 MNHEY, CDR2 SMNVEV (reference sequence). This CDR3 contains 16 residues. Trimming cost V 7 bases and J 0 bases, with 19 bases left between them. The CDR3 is CASTYQGPPSSYEQYF. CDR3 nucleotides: TGTGCCAGCACCTATCAGGGGCCGCCCTCCTCCTACGAGCAGTACTTC.

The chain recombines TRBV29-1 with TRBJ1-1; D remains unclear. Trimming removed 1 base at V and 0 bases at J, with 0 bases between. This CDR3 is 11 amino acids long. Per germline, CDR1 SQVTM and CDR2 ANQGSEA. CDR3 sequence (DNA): TGCAGCGTTGAAGTGAACACTGAAGCTTTCTTT. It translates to CSVEVNTEAFF.

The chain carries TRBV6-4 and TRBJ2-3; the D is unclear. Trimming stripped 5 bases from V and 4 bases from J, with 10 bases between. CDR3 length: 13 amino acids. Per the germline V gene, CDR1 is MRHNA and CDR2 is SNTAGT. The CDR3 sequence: CASSSDRSDTQYF. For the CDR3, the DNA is TGTGCCAGCAGTTCGGACCGTTCAGATACGCAGTATTTT.

CDR3 coding DNA: TGTGCCAGCAGCTTCGGACAGGGATTAAATGAAAAACTGTTTTTT. This gives the protein CASSFGQGLNEKLFF. V usage is TRBV9 and J usage is TRBJ1-4, with 8 bases fitting TRBD1. The trim removed 4 bases at V and 5 bases at J, leaving 7 bases unmatched. Germline CDR1 and CDR2: SGDLS and YYNGEE. This CDR3 comprises 15 residues.

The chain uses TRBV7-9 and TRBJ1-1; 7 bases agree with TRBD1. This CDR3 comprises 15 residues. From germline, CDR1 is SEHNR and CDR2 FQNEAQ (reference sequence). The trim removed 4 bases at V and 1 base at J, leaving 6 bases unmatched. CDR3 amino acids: CASSSTDRANTEAFF. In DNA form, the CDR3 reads TGTGCCAGCAGCTCGACAGACAGGGCGAACACTGAAGCTTTCTTT.

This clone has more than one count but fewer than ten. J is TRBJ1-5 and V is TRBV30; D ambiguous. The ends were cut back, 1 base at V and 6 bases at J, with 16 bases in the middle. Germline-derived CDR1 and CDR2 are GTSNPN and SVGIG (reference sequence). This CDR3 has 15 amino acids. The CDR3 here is CAWSGKGLYPQPQHF. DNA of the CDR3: TGTGCCTGGAGTGGCAAAGGGCTTTACCCTCAGCCCCAGCATTTT.

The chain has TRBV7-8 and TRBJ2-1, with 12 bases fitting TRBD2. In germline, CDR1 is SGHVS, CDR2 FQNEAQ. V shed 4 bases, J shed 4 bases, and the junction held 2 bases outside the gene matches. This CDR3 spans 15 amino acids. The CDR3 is CASSSTSGGYNEQFF. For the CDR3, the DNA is TGTGCCAGCAGCTCTACTAGCGGGGGGTACAATGAGCAGTTCTTC.

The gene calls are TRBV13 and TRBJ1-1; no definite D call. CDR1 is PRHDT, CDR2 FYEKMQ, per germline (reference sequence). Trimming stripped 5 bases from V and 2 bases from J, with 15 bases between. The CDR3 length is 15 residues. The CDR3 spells CASSPYKGINTEAFF. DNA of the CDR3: TGTGCCAGCAGCCCCTACAAAGGGATCAACACTGAAGCTTTCTTT.

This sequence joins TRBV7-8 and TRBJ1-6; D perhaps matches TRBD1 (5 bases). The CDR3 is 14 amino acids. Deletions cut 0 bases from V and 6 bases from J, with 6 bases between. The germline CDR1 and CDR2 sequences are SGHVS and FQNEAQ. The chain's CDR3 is CASSLAGGNSPLHF. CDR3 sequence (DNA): TGTGCCAGCAGCTTAGCTGGGGGTAATTCACCCCTCCACTTT.

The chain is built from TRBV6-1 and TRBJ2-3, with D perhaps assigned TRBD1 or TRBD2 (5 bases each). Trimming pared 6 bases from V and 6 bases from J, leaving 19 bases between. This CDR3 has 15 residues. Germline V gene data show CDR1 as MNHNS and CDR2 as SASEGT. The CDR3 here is CASRNEGRGADTQYF. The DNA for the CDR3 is TGTGCCAGCAGGAACGAGGGACGGGGAGCGGATACGCAGTATTTT.

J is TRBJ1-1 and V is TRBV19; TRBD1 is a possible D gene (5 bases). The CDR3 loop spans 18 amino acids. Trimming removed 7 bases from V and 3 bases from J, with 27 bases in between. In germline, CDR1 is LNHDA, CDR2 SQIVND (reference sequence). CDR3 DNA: TGTGCCAGTACCTCCCAAATGCGGACACGCAGTTTTGACACTGAAGCTTTCTTT. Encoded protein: CASTSQMRTRSFDTEAFF.

CDR3 bases: TGTGCCACCAGCAGAGATCAGGGGCGTCAAGAGACCCAGTACTTC. Its translation is CATSRDQGRQETQYF. V is TRBV15 and J is TRBJ2-5; tentative D call: TRBD1 (6 bases). This CDR3 region has 15 residues. Trimming shortened V by 0 bases and J by 2 bases, and 10 bases separated the two germline ends. Germline lookup yields CDR1 LNHNV and CDR2 YYDKDF (reference sequence).

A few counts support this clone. The CDR3 loop is CASSQGADTEAFF. The CDR3 DNA reads TGTGCCAGCAGTCAGGGGGCAGATACTGAAGCTTTCTTT. This chain uses TRBV25-1 with TRBJ1-1; 8 bases match TRBD1. Germline lookup yields CDR1 MGHDK and CDR2 SYGVNS. V shed 5 bases and J 5 bases; nucleotides not matched to a gene: 4. This CDR3 is 13 amino acids long.

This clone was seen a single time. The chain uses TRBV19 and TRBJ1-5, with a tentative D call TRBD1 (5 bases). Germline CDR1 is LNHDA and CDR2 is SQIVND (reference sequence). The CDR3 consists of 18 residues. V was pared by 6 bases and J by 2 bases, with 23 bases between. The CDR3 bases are TGTGCCAGTAGAATGGGTGGCAGGGCAGGGTGGGGCAATCAGCCCCAGCATTTT. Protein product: CASRMGGRAGWGNQPQHF.

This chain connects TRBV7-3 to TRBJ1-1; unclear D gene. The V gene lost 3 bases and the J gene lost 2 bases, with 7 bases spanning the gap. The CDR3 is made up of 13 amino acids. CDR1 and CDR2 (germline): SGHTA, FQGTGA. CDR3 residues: CASSFSGNTEAFF. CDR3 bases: TGTGCCAGCAGCTTCTCAGGAAACACTGAAGCTTTCTTT. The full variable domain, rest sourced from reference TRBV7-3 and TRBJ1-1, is GAGVSQTPSNKVTEKGKYVELRCDPISGHTALYWYRQSLGQGPEFLIYFQGTGAADDSGLPNDRFFAVRPEGSVSTLKIQRTERGDSAVYLCASSFSGNTEAFFGQGTRLTVV.

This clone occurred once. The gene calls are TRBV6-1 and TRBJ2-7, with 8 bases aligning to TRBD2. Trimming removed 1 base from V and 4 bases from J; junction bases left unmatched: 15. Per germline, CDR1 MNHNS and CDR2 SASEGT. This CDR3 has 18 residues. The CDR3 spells CASSEDRSGRLITYEQYF. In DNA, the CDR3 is TGTGCCAGCAGTGAAGATCGAAGCGGGAGACTCATAACGTACGAGCAGTACTTC.

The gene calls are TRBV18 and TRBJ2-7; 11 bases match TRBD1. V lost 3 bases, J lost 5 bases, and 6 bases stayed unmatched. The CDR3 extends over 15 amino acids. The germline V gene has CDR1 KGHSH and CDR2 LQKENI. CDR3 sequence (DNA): TGTGCCAGCTCACCGGACAGGGGGCTGGGCGACGAGCAGTACTTC. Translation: CASSPDRGLGDEQYF. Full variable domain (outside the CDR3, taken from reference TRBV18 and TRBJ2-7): NAGVMQNPRHLVRRRGQEARLRCSPMKGHSHVYWYRQLPEEGLKFMVYLQKENIIDESGMPKERFSAEFPKEGPSILRIQQVVRGDSAAYFCASSPDRGLGDEQYFGPGTRLTVT.

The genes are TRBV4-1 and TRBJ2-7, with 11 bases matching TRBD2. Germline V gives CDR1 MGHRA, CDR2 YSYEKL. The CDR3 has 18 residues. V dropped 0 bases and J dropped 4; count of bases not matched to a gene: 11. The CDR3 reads CASSQDRGLAARGYEQYF. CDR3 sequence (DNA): TGCGCCAGCAGCCAAGATAGGGGACTAGCGGCCCGGGGGTACGAGCAGTACTTC.

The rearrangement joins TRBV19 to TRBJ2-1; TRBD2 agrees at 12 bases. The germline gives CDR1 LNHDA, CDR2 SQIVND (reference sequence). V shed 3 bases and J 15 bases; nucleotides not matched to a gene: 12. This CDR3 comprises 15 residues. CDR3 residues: CASSMNPSGRAVLFF. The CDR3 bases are TGTGCCAGTAGTATGAACCCTAGCGGGAGGGCCGTTTTGTTCTTC.